This entry lists 16 T cell receptor beta chains sequenced from one sample in a study of regulatory T cells in long-lasting Graves disease. Arm-PCR of CDR3 regions and iRepertoire HTBI primers were the basis on which TCR beta libraries were built. TCRdb re-called the multiplex PCR reads with MiXCR, one entry per CDR3 protein. This sample has approximately 300,000 distinct CDR3 sequences, with 18% found just once. Time point here: newly diagnosed GD, antithyroid drugs for less than 3 months. PBMCs provided the RNA from which the TCR library was made. Material: peripheral blood mononuclear cells (PBMCs), obtained at new diagnosis, from a patient treated with antithyroid drugs. Receptor source: a female donor with Graves disease.

This clonotype was counted at least ten times. The CDR3 sequence is CASSFDRGVTEAFF. DNA of the CDR3: TGTGCCAGCAGCTTCGACAGGGGAGTCACTGAAGCTTTCTTT. The chain couples TRBV13 to TRBJ1-1; 8 positions match TRBD1. Trimming at V came to 3 bases and at J to 4 bases, leaving 4 bases not matched to a gene. CDR1 and CDR2 from the germline V gene are PRHDT and FYEKMQ (reference sequence). CDR3 length equals 14 residues.

The rearrangement uses TRBV3-1 and TRBJ1-6; perhaps TRBD1 as D (6 bases). The CDR3 totals 15 residues. From germline, CDR1 is LGHDT and CDR2 YNNKEL (reference sequence). The V and J ends lost 3 bases and 2 bases respectively, with 8 bases between them. CDR3 coding DNA: TGTGCCAGCAGCCACGAGGGGGCCTATAATTCACCCCTCCACTTT. This translates into CASSHEGAYNSPLHF.

This clonotype was seen ten or more times. The J gene is TRBJ2-3, the V gene TRBV20-1; D gene ambiguous. This CDR3 has 14 amino acids. The V and J ends lost 0 bases and 3 bases respectively, with 10 bases between them. Germline assignment: CDR1 DFQATT and CDR2 SNEGSKA (reference sequence). CDR3: CSARDTEATDTQYF. As DNA, the CDR3 is TGCAGTGCTAGAGACACCGAAGCGACAGATACGCAGTATTTT.

The rearrangement joins TRBV28 to TRBJ2-5, with 9 nucleotides matching TRBD2. CDR1 is MDHEN, CDR2 SYDVKM, per germline. V was pared by 2 bases and J by 4 bases, with 11 bases of the junction left unmatched. The CDR3 has 17 amino acids. The CDR3 protein is CASSLSGGQVGRETQYF. In nucleotides, the CDR3 is TGTGCCAGCAGTTTAAGCGGGGGGCAGGTGGGGAGAGAGACCCAGTACTTC.

The chain combines TRBV24-1 with TRBJ2-5, with a tentative D call TRBD2 (6 bases). This CDR3 contains 15 residues. The germline CDR1 and CDR2 sequences are KGHDR and SFDVKD. V gave up 4 bases and J gave up 3 bases, with 14 bases separating them. The CDR3 nucleotides are TGTGCCACCAGTGAGGAGGGGACCACTAAAGAGACCCAGTACTTC. It encodes CATSEEGTTKETQYF.

This clonotype came up many times. J is TRBJ1-2 and V is TRBV3-1, with 7 bases aligning to TRBD1. Germline trimming cut 1 base from V and 4 bases from J; bases unmatched to any gene: 3. Germline V gives CDR1 LGHDT, CDR2 YNNKEL (reference sequence). There are 14 residues in the CDR3. The CDR3 coding sequence is TGTGCCAGCAGCCAAGGGGACAGATCCTATGGCTACACCTTC. This encodes CASSQGDRSYGYTF. The whole variable domain, filled in from reference TRBV3-1 and TRBJ1-2, reads DTAVSQTPKYLVTQMGNDKSIKCEQNLGHDTMYWYKQDSKKFLKIMFSYNNKELIINETVPNRFSPKSPDKAHLNLHINSLELGDSAVYFCASSQGDRSYGYTFGSGTRLTVV.

Many counts were recorded for this clonotype. The chain carries TRBV19 and TRBJ1-1; tentative D call: TRBD1 (5 bases). Germline-derived CDR1 and CDR2 are LNHDA and SQIVND (reference sequence). This CDR3 is built from 15 residues. With 8 bases removed from V and 0 bases from J, the gap between germline ends came to 16 bases. CDR3 residues: CASHQGLGMNTEAFF. The CDR3 coding sequence is TGTGCCAGTCACCAGGGTTTGGGGATGAACACTGAAGCTTTCTTT. Using reference TRBV19 and TRBJ1-1 for the parts outside the CDR3, the full variable domain is DGGITQSPKYLFRKEGQNVTLSCEQNLNHDAMYWYRQDPGQGLRLIYYSQIVNDFQKGDIAEGYSVSREKKESFPLTVTSAQKNPTAFYLCASHQGLGMNTEAFFGQGTRLTVV.

This clonotype was recorded a few times. J is TRBJ2-7 and V is TRBV5-1, with a possible D match to TRBD1 (6 bases). V lost 0 bases and J 1 base, leaving 8 bases between the germline ends. This CDR3 has 14 amino acids. Per germline, CDR1 SGHRS and CDR2 YFSETQ. DNA for the CDR3: TGCGCCAGCAGCTTGGCTACAGGGTCCTACGAGCAGTACTTC. Translated: CASSLATGSYEQYF.

Remarks on this clonotype: This clone may be a read error of a much larger clone one base away. V and J are TRBV9 and TRBJ2-1; 7 positions match TRBD2. The CDR3 totals 18 residues. Germline V gene sequence: CDR1 SGDLS, CDR2 YYNGEE. The CDR3 DNA is TGTGCCAGCAGCGTTGCGGGAGAGGTCCTAAGTCATATGAATGGGCAGTTCTTC. It translates to CASSVAGEVLSHMNGQFF.

This clonotype has only one observation. A far bigger clonotype differs at one base, so this is likely a read error. The chain employs TRBV2 and TRBJ2-5; D call uncertain. V lost 6 bases and J lost 5, with 16 bases in between. CDR1 is SNHLY and CDR2 is FYNNEI in the germline V gene. The CDR3 runs to 14 residues. The CDR3 loop reads CASRPSYGAETQYF. As DNA, the CDR3 is TGTGCCAGCAGACCGTCCTATGGCGCGGAGACCCAGTACTTC.

This clonotype was seen at least ten times. The genes are TRBV11-2 and TRBJ1-4; D perhaps matches TRBD1 (5 bases). Trimming cost V 5 bases and J 5 bases, with 12 bases left between them. Germline values: CDR1 SGHAT, CDR2 FQNNGV. The CDR3 extends over 14 amino acids. CDR3 loop: CASSRFGANEKLFF. For the CDR3, the DNA is TGTGCCAGCAGCCGATTTGGGGCAAATGAAAAACTGTTTTTT. The complete variable domain, with remaining parts taken from reference TRBV11-2 and TRBJ1-4, reads EAGVAQSPRYKIIEKRQSVAFWCNPISGHATLYWYQQILGQGPKLLIQFQNNGVVDDSQLPKDRFSAERLKGVDSTLKIQPAKLEDSAVYLCASSRFGANEKLFFGSGTQLSVL.

This clonotype was recorded many times. The chain recombines TRBV5-1 with TRBJ1-5, with 10 bases matching TRBD1. The CDR3 covers 18 residues. V lost 0 bases, J lost 7 bases, and 13 bases stayed unmatched. Germline V gene data show CDR1 as SGHRS and CDR2 as YFSETQ. The CDR3 loop reads CASSLGPLGQGRGQPQHF. CDR3 DNA sequence: TGCGCCAGCAGCTTGGGACCCCTGGGACAGGGGAGAGGACAGCCCCAGCATTTT.

V and J are TRBV5-1 and TRBJ2-3; 8 positions match TRBD2. The CDR3 totals 17 residues. Germline-derived CDR1 and CDR2 are SGHRS and YFSETQ. J was trimmed by 2 bases and V by 2 bases; bases with no gene match: 10. In DNA, the CDR3 is TGCGCCAGCAGCTTTCTTGTTAGCGGGACCGTCACAGATACGCAGTATTTT. It encodes CASSFLVSGTVTDTQYF.

Note on this clonotype: This is likely an artifact of a read error, given a far larger clone one base away. This chain joins TRBV11-2 and TRBJ2-3, with TRBD1 as a possible D gene (5 bases). The end of the DNA is better explained by TRBJ1-1, so the J call may be wrong. There are 13 residues in the CDR3. CDR1 and CDR2 from the germline V gene are SGHAT and FQNNGV. In DNA, the CDR3 is TGTGCCACACGTCGACAGTCGAACACTGGAGCTTTCTTT. Translated: CATRRQSNTGAFF.

This clonotype was found many times. The rearrangement joins TRBV28 to TRBJ2-7, with D possibly being TRBD1 (6 bases). The CDR3 runs 13 residues. The germline CDR1 and CDR2 sequences are MDHEN and SYDVKM. The DNA for the CDR3 is TGTGGTATACAGGGAATTCAGATAGGCGAGCAGTACTTC. Protein product: CGIQGIQIGEQYF.

This clonotype was observed a handful of times. V usage is TRBV10-3 and J usage is TRBJ1-1; tentative D call: TRBD1 (5 bases). V was cut by 2 bases and J by 1 base, with 8 bases left in between. Germline V gene data show CDR1 as ENHRY and CDR2 as SYGVKD. The CDR3 totals 14 residues. CDR3 protein: CAISEDSSNTEAFF. The CDR3 coding sequence is TGTGCCATCAGTGAGGACAGCTCGAACACTGAAGCTTTCTTT.